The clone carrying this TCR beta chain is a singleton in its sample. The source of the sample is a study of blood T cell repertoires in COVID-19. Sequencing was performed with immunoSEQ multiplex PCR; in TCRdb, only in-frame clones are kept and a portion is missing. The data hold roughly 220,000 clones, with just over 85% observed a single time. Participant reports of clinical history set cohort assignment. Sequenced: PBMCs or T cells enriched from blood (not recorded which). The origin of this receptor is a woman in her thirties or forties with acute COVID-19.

The CDR3 here is CASSYSGGGYNEQFF. Written as DNA, the CDR3 is TGTGCCAGCAGTTATTCTGGGGGAGGCTACAATGAGCAGTTCTTC. The chain links TRBV6-6 to TRBJ2-1; perhaps TRBD2 as D (6 bases). The CDR3 is 15 residues long. V was cut by 3 bases and J by 3 bases, with 12 bases left in between. Germline V gene data show CDR1 as MNHNY and CDR2 as SVGAGI (reference sequence).